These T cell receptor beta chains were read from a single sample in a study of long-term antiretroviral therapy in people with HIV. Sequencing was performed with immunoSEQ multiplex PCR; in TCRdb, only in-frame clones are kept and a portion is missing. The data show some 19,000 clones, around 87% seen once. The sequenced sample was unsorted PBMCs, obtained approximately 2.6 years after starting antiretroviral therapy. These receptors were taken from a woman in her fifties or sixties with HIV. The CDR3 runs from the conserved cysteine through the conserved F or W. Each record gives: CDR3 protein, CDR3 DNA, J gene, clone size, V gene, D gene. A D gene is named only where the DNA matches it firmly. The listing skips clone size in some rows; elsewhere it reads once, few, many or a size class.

CDR3aa: CASSPGQANSYSGNTIYF
CDR3nt: TGTGCCAGCAGCCCCGGACAGGCCAACTCATACTCTGGAAACACCATATATTTT
j_gene: TRBJ1-3
abundance: -
v_gene: TRBV28
d_gene: TRBD1

CDR3aa: CASSSASGRMGETQYF
CDR3nt: TGTGCCAGCAGTTCCGCTAGCGGGAGGATGGGCGAGACCCAGTACTTC
j_gene: TRBJ2-5
abundance: -
v_gene: TRBV27
d_gene: TRBD2

CDR3aa: CASSSAGRPGNTIYF
CDR3nt: TGTGCCAGCAGCTCCGCGGGCCGACCTGGAAACACCATATATTTT
j_gene: TRBJ1-3
abundance: -
v_gene: TRBV7-9
d_gene: -

CDR3aa: CASSLGLAGVTDTQYF
CDR3nt: TGTGCCAGCAGCCTCGGACTAGCGGGAGTCACAGATACGCAGTATTTT
j_gene: TRBJ2-3
abundance: -
v_gene: TRBV5-4
d_gene: TRBD2

CDR3aa: CATRTGRNEQFF
CDR3nt: TGTGCCACCCGGACAGGGAGGAATGAGCAGTTCTTC
j_gene: TRBJ2-1
abundance: -
v_gene: TRBV19
d_gene: TRBD1

CDR3aa: CASSSWDTAYEQYF
CDR3nt: TGTGCCAGCAGCTCATGGGACACAGCCTACGAGCAGTACTTC
j_gene: TRBJ2-7
abundance: few
v_gene: TRBV7-9
d_gene: -

CDR3aa: CASRLEQRNQPQHF
CDR3nt: TGTGCCAGCAGGCTCGAGCAGCGCAATCAGCCCCAGCATTTT
j_gene: TRBJ1-5
abundance: -
v_gene: TRBV6-1
d_gene: -

CDR3aa: CASSLHRESGNTIYF
CDR3nt: TGCGCCAGCAGCCTGCACAGGGAATCTGGAAACACCATATATTTT
j_gene: TRBJ1-3
abundance: -
v_gene: TRBV4-1
d_gene: -

CDR3aa: CASSLWISGANVLTF
CDR3nt: TGTGCCAGCAGTTTATGGATCTCTGGGGCCAACGTCCTGACTTTC
j_gene: TRBJ2-6
abundance: -
v_gene: TRBV28
d_gene: -

CDR3aa: CASSPREGGYGYTF
CDR3nt: TGTGCCAGCTCACCAAGGGAAGGGGGCTATGGCTACACCTTC
j_gene: TRBJ1-2
abundance: -
v_gene: TRBV18
d_gene: -

CDR3aa: CSGVRESAGELFF
CDR3nt: TGCAGCGGGGTCAGGGAGTCGGCCGGGGAGCTGTTTTTT
j_gene: TRBJ2-2
abundance: -
v_gene: TRBV29-1
d_gene: -

CDR3aa: CASSRGDGEKLFF
CDR3nt: TGTGCCAGCAGCCGAGGAGACGGGGAAAAACTGTTTTTT
j_gene: TRBJ1-4
abundance: few
v_gene: TRBV7-9
d_gene: -

CDR3aa: CSAPRNYGYTF
CDR3nt: TGCAGTGCTCCTCGGAACTATGGCTACACCTTC
j_gene: TRBJ1-2
abundance: few
v_gene: TRBV20-1
d_gene: -

CDR3aa: CASSEGPGYTEAFF
CDR3nt: TGTGCCAGCAGTGAAGGACCAGGGTACACTGAAGCTTTCTTT
j_gene: TRBJ1-1
abundance: once
v_gene: TRBV6-1
d_gene: -

CDR3aa: CASSLRLAGADTQYF
CDR3nt: TGTGCCAGCAGCTTGAGGCTAGCGGGAGCAGATACGCAGTATTTT
j_gene: TRBJ2-3
abundance: -
v_gene: TRBV7-2
d_gene: TRBD2

CDR3aa: CASSLRQGETQYF
CDR3nt: TGTGCCAGCAGCTTAAGGCAAGGGGAGACCCAGTACTTC
j_gene: TRBJ2-5
abundance: -
v_gene: TRBV7-3
d_gene: -

CDR3aa: CASSLVGLESNEQFF
CDR3nt: TGCGCCAGCAGCTTGGTTGGACTAGAGTCCAATGAGCAGTTCTTC
j_gene: TRBJ2-1
abundance: -
v_gene: TRBV5-1
d_gene: TRBD2

CDR3aa: CASSITPQGMGADTQYF
CDR3nt: TGTGCCAGTAGTATCACCCCACAGGGCATGGGGGCAGATACGCAGTATTTT
j_gene: TRBJ2-3
abundance: -
v_gene: TRBV19
d_gene: -

CDR3aa: CASSLREHQPQHF
CDR3nt: TGTGCCAGCAGCCTCAGGGAGCATCAGCCCCAGCATTTT
j_gene: TRBJ1-5
abundance: -
v_gene: TRBV14
d_gene: -

CDR3aa: CASSSRPGTSVYEQYF
CDR3nt: TGTGCCAGCAGCTCTAGACCCGGGACTAGCGTCTACGAGCAGTACTTC
j_gene: TRBJ2-7
abundance: -
v_gene: TRBV7-9
d_gene: TRBD2

CDR3aa: CASSEKAGSNTEAFF
CDR3nt: TGTGCCAGCAGTGAAAAGGCAGGGTCGAACACTGAAGCTTTCTTT
j_gene: TRBJ1-1
abundance: -
v_gene: TRBV6-1
d_gene: -

CDR3aa: CASRTSADTDTQYF
CDR3nt: TGTGCCAGTAGGACTAGCGCCGACACAGATACGCAGTATTTT
j_gene: TRBJ2-3
abundance: -
v_gene: TRBV19
d_gene: TRBD2

CDR3aa: CAISEVAGNYEQYF
CDR3nt: TGTGCCATCAGTGAGGTTGCAGGAAACTACGAGCAGTACTTC
j_gene: TRBJ2-7
abundance: -
v_gene: TRBV10-3
d_gene: -

CDR3aa: CASSILGDTGELFF
CDR3nt: TGTGCCAGTAGTATCTTAGGGGACACCGGGGAGCTGTTTTTT
j_gene: TRBJ2-2
abundance: -
v_gene: TRBV19
d_gene: -

CDR3aa: CASSPRTSGRDTQYF
CDR3nt: TGTGCCAGTAGTCCAAGGACTAGCGGGAGGGATACGCAGTATTTT
j_gene: TRBJ2-3
abundance: -
v_gene: TRBV19
d_gene: TRBD2

CDR3aa: CASTLSRDSLSYEQYF
CDR3nt: TGTGCCAGCACCCTCTCTAGAGACAGCCTTTCCTACGAGCAGTACTTC
j_gene: TRBJ2-7
abundance: -
v_gene: TRBV2
d_gene: -

CDR3aa: CASSQVGSGYEQYF
CDR3nt: TGCGCCAGCAGCCAAGTCGGTAGCGGCTACGAGCAGTACTTC
j_gene: TRBJ2-7
abundance: -
v_gene: TRBV4-3
d_gene: -

CDR3aa: CAITSGRAPGELFF
CDR3nt: TGTGCCATCACGAGCGGGAGGGCCCCCGGGGAGCTGTTTTTT
j_gene: TRBJ2-2
abundance: -
v_gene: TRBV10-3
d_gene: TRBD2

CDR3aa: CASSFWAYEQYF
CDR3nt: TGTGCCAGCAGCTTTTGGGCCTACGAGCAGTACTTC
j_gene: TRBJ2-7
abundance: -
v_gene: TRBV7-3
d_gene: -

CDR3aa: CASSTRDRDHWFAGNTIYF
CDR3nt: TGCGCCAGCAGCACCCGGGACAGGGATCATTGGTTTGCTGGAAACACCATATATTTT
j_gene: TRBJ1-3
abundance: -
v_gene: TRBV4-3
d_gene: TRBD1

CDR3aa: CASSPRQGANEQFF
CDR3nt: TGTGCCAGCTCACCCAGACAGGGGGCGAATGAGCAGTTCTTC
j_gene: TRBJ2-1
abundance: -
v_gene: TRBV18
d_gene: TRBD1

CDR3aa: CASNRDSNTGELFF
CDR3nt: TGTGCCAGCAATCGAGACTCGAACACCGGGGAGCTGTTTTTT
j_gene: TRBJ2-2
abundance: -
v_gene: TRBV2
d_gene: -

CDR3aa: CASRMGDLTYEQYF
CDR3nt: TGCGCCAGCAGGATGGGGGACCTTACCTACGAGCAGTACTTC
j_gene: TRBJ2-7
abundance: -
v_gene: TRBV5-1
d_gene: -

CDR3aa: CASSQDRPVLGNTIYF
CDR3nt: TGTGCCAGCAGCCAGGACAGGCCCGTCCTGGGCAACACCATATATTTT
j_gene: TRBJ1-3
abundance: -
v_gene: TRBV7-9
d_gene: TRBD1

CDR3aa: CASSPSGSSYNEQFF
CDR3nt: TGTGCCAGCAGCCCAAGCGGGAGCTCCTACAATGAGCAGTTCTTC
j_gene: TRBJ2-1
abundance: -
v_gene: TRBV9
d_gene: TRBD2

CDR3aa: CAISGDGNTEAFF
CDR3nt: TGTGCCATCAGTGGGGACGGCAACACTGAAGCTTTCTTT
j_gene: TRBJ1-1
abundance: -
v_gene: TRBV10-3
d_gene: -

CDR3aa: CASSMWGQGAETQYF
CDR3nt: TGTGCCAGTAGTATGTGGGGACAGGGTGCAGAGACCCAGTACTTC
j_gene: TRBJ2-5
abundance: -
v_gene: TRBV19
d_gene: TRBD1

CDR3aa: CASSLFGGAEGVNTEAFF
CDR3nt: TGTGCCAGCAGCTTGTTTGGGGGGGCGGAGGGGGTGAACACTGAAGCTTTCTTT
j_gene: TRBJ1-1
abundance: -
v_gene: TRBV7-3
d_gene: -

CDR3aa: CASSLLAGLSYEQYF
CDR3nt: TGTGCCAGCAGTTTATTAGCGGGCCTATCCTACGAGCAGTACTTC
j_gene: TRBJ2-7
abundance: -
v_gene: TRBV27
d_gene: TRBD2

CDR3aa: CASSPMAGELFF
CDR3nt: TGTGCCAGCAGCCCGATGGCCGGGGAGCTGTTTTTT
j_gene: TRBJ2-2
abundance: -
v_gene: TRBV7-2
d_gene: -

CDR3aa: CASSERTGAFSGANVLTF
CDR3nt: TGTGCCAGCAGTGAAAGGACAGGGGCCTTCTCTGGGGCCAACGTCCTGACTTTC
j_gene: TRBJ2-6
abundance: -
v_gene: TRBV6-1
d_gene: TRBD1

CDR3aa: CASSINRGTGELFF
CDR3nt: TGTGCCAGTAGTATCAACAGGGGAACCGGGGAGCTGTTTTTT
j_gene: TRBJ2-2
abundance: -
v_gene: TRBV19
d_gene: TRBD1

CDR3aa: CASSGLTDTQYF
CDR3nt: TGTGCCAGCAGCGGGCTTACAGATACGCAGTATTTT
j_gene: TRBJ2-3
abundance: -
v_gene: TRBV9
d_gene: -

CDR3aa: CASSEQGPNTGELFF
CDR3nt: TGTGCCAGCAGTGAACAGGGCCCGAACACCGGGGAGCTGTTTTTT
j_gene: TRBJ2-2
abundance: -
v_gene: TRBV2
d_gene: -

CDR3aa: CASRTGKYEQYF
CDR3nt: TGTGCCAGCAGGACCGGGAAATACGAGCAGTACTTC
j_gene: TRBJ2-7
abundance: -
v_gene: TRBV7-9
d_gene: -

CDR3aa: CASSLTESDGYTF
CDR3nt: TGTGCCAGCAGCTTAACAGAGTCCGATGGCTACACCTTC
j_gene: TRBJ1-2
abundance: -
v_gene: TRBV7-9
d_gene: -

CDR3aa: CASSTLEDTQYF
CDR3nt: TGTGCCAGCAGTACTCTAGAGGATACGCAGTATTTT
j_gene: TRBJ2-3
abundance: -
v_gene: TRBV6-5
d_gene: -

CDR3aa: CARSRLGGSDSGANVLTF
CDR3nt: TGTGCCAGAAGTCGTCTCGGAGGATCTGACTCTGGGGCCAACGTCCTGACTTTC
j_gene: TRBJ2-6
abundance: -
v_gene: TRBV5-3
d_gene: -

CDR3aa: CASSITGGQETQYF
CDR3nt: TGTGCCAGTAGTATCACTGGCGGTCAAGAGACCCAGTACTTC
j_gene: TRBJ2-5
abundance: -
v_gene: TRBV19
d_gene: -

CDR3aa: CASADLTNTGELFF
CDR3nt: TGTGCCAGCGCGGACCTTACGAACACCGGGGAGCTGTTTTTT
j_gene: TRBJ2-2
abundance: once
v_gene: TRBV5-4
d_gene: -

CDR3aa: CATSRDFGSGNTIYF
CDR3nt: TGTGCCACCAGCAGAGATTTCGGGTCCGGAAACACCATATATTTT
j_gene: TRBJ1-3
abundance: -
v_gene: TRBV15
d_gene: -

CDR3aa: CASSLRDIGNTIYF
CDR3nt: TGCGCCAGCAGCCTACGGGACATTGGAAACACCATATATTTT
j_gene: TRBJ1-3
abundance: few
v_gene: TRBV4-1
d_gene: -

CDR3aa: CASSLTRLAGVEQFF
CDR3nt: TGTGCCAGCAGCTTAACCCGGCTAGCGGGAGTTGAGCAGTTCTTC
j_gene: TRBJ2-1
abundance: -
v_gene: TRBV7-2
d_gene: TRBD2

CDR3aa: CASSQDLHNEQFF
CDR3nt: TGCGCCAGCAGCCAAGATCTCCACAATGAGCAGTTCTTC
j_gene: TRBJ2-1
abundance: -
v_gene: TRBV4-1
d_gene: -

CDR3aa: CASSQDPLSGVLTDTQYF
CDR3nt: TGCGCCAGCAGCCAAGACCCCCTTAGCGGCGTTCTCACAGATACGCAGTATTTT
j_gene: TRBJ2-3
abundance: -
v_gene: TRBV4-1
d_gene: -

CDR3aa: CASSLTSDQPQHF
CDR3nt: TGTGCCAGCAGCTTAACATCAGATCAGCCCCAGCATTTT
j_gene: TRBJ1-5
abundance: few
v_gene: TRBV5-5
d_gene: -

CDR3aa: CASSPSGSADDTQYF
CDR3nt: TGTGCCAGCAGCCCTAGCGGGAGCGCAGACGATACGCAGTATTTT
j_gene: TRBJ2-3
abundance: -
v_gene: TRBV25-1
d_gene: TRBD2

CDR3aa: CASSSTRPTDTQYF
CDR3nt: TGTGCCAGCAGCTCGACTAGGCCGACAGATACGCAGTATTTT
j_gene: TRBJ2-3
abundance: -
v_gene: TRBV13
d_gene: -

CDR3aa: CASSQALGLAIYNEQFF
CDR3nt: TGCGCCAGCAGCCAAGCCCTAGGACTTGCAATCTACAATGAGCAGTTCTTC
j_gene: TRBJ2-1
abundance: once
v_gene: TRBV4-3
d_gene: -